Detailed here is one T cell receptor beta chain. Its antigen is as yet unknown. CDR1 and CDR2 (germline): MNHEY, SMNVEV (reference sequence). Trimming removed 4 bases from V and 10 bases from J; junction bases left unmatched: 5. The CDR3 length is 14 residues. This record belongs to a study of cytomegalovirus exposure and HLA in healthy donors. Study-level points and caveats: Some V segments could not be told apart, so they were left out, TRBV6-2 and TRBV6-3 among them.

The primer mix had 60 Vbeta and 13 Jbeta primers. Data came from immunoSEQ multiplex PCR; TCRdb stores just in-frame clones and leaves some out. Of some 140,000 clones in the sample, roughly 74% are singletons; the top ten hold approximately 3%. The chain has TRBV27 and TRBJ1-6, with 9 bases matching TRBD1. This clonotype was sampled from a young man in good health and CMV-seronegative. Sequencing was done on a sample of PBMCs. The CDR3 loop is CASSYDRGGSPLHF. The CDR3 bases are TGTGCCAGCAGTTACGACAGGGGGGGGTCACCCCTCCACTTT.